This TCR beta chain was sequenced during a study of shared clonotypes between healthy human individuals. Study-level background: Researchers assigned three CD4 naive, three CD4 memory, two CD8 naive and one CD8 memory plate to each donor.

General observations from the study: The rarefaction results pointed to incomplete sorted-subset sequencing despite large depth.

This clone is a singleton in its sample. Antigen: not known. Original methodology: Junction-only sequences without quality scores came from ImmunoSEQ, so filtering differed. TCRdb's copy holds only in-frame clones and misses some; the assay was immunoSEQ multiplex PCR. D and trimming come from the DNA, and the V and J calls and clone size come from that table. This repertoire shows millions of clones, more than 90% found once; its top ten account for around 0.14%. Trimming removed 6 bases at V and 2 bases at J, with 17 bases between. The CDR3 sequence is 15 residues long. Germline lookup yields CDR1 WNHNN and CDR2 SYGVQD (reference sequence).

The sequence came from a man aged 18 to 35 in good health. The chain carries TRBV10-1 and TRBJ2-7; a possible D gene is TRBD1 (5 bases). The source material was naive CD4+ T cells sorted from blood. The subset was: CD45RA+ positively selected. CDR3 in DNA: TGCGCCAGCAGCGCCGGTACAGGTGGAACCTACGAGCAGTACTTC. Its protein product is CASSAGTGGTYEQYF.